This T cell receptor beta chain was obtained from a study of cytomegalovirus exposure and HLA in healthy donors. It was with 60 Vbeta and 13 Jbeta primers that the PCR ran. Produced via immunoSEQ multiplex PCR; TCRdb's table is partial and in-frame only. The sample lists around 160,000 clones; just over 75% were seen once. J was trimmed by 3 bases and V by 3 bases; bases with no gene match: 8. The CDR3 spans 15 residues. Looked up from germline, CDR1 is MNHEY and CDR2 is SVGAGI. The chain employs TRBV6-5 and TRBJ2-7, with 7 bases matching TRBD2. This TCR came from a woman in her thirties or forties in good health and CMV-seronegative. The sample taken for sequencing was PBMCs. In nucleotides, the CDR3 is TGTGCCAGCAGTTATAGTGCGGCTAGCGGCTACGAGCAGTACTTC. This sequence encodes CASSYSAASGYEQYF.